This passage covers 18 T cell receptor beta chains from one sample sequenced in a study of regulatory T cells in long-lasting Graves disease. Arm-PCR with iRepertoire HTBI primers amplified the CDR3 regions for these TCR beta libraries. One entry per CDR3 protein results from TCRdb running MiXCR on the multiplex PCR reads. The repertoire consists of fewer than 450,000 distinct CDR3 sequences, with 23% occurring once and the leading ten covering about a quarter. The time point was: persistent/refractory GD, antithyroid drugs over 5 years with positive TRAb. PBMC RNA was the source of the TCR library. Here the sequenced sample was peripheral blood mononuclear cells (PBMCs), taken when the disease was refractory, from a patient treated with antithyroid drugs. The receptors originated from a female donor with Graves disease.

This clonotype was found many times. The chain links TRBV12-3 or TRBV12-4 to TRBJ1-5; D is undetermined. This CDR3 region has 15 residues. V was trimmed by 2 bases and J by 3 bases, leaving 11 bases between them. The CDR3 coding sequence is TGTGCCAGCAGTTTATCCTCGGGATTCAATCAGCCCCAGCATTTT. This codes for CASSLSSGFNQPQHF.

V gene TRBV20-1 combines with J gene TRBJ2-7; 9 bases map to TRBD2. Trimming removed 6 bases from V and 5 bases from J; junction bases left unmatched: 14. Germline CDR1 DFQATT, CDR2 SNEGSKA (reference sequence). The CDR3 runs 15 residues. CDR3 protein: CSAKRPGTSNHEQYF. In DNA form, the CDR3 reads TGCAGTGCCAAGCGGCCCGGGACTAGCAATCACGAGCAGTACTTC.

The table lists this clonotype with many counts. The CDR3 nucleotides are TGCAGTGCTGCCGGGGGTAAATACGAGCAGTACTTC. It is translated as CSAAGGKYEQYF. The gene calls are TRBV20-1 and TRBJ2-7, with a tentative D call TRBD2 (6 bases). The V gene's germline CDR1 is DFQATT and CDR2 SNEGSKA (reference sequence). The CDR3 spans 12 residues. The ends were cut back, 5 bases at V and 4 bases at J, with 12 bases in the middle.

This clonotype was counted many times. The gene calls are TRBV10-3 and TRBJ2-5, with unresolved D. CDR1 and CDR2 from the germline V gene are ENHRY and SYGVKD. The V gene lost 3 bases and the J gene lost 5 bases, with 10 bases spanning the gap. The CDR3 is made up of 13 amino acids. CDR3 loop: CAISDSSYETQYF. The CDR3 DNA sequence: TGTGCCATCAGTGATAGTAGTTATGAGACCCAGTACTTC.

Many counts were recorded for this clonotype. V is TRBV2 and J is TRBJ1-1, with 7 bases fitting TRBD1. The CDR3 is made up of 13 amino acids. Germline loops: CDR1 SNHLY, CDR2 FYNNEI. The trim removed 7 bases at V and 3 bases at J, leaving 5 bases unmatched. The CDR3 coding sequence is TGTGCCAGCATTGATGACAGGGACACTGAAGCTTTCTTT. It yields the protein CASIDDRDTEAFF.

The rearrangement links TRBV11-2 to TRBJ2-7, with TRBD1 matching over 8 bases. The CDR3 is 15 residues long. V lost 1 base to trimming and J lost 2 bases; unmatched junction nucleotides: 4. In germline, CDR1 is SGHAT, CDR2 FQNNGV. CDR3 in DNA: TGTGCCAGCAGCTTAGGGGCGACAGGGGCCTACGAGCAGTACTTC. It encodes CASSLGATGAYEQYF.

In this sample, this clonotype turned up many times. The chain couples TRBV6-5 to TRBJ2-7; 9 bases align to TRBD2. J lost 7 bases, V lost 4 bases, and 5 bases had no gene match. Looked up from germline, CDR1 is MNHEY and CDR2 is SVGAGI. The CDR3 covers 13 residues. The CDR3 coding sequence is TGTGCCAGCAGTTCCGGCGGGAGGGGAGAGCAGTACTTC. The encoded protein is CASSSGGRGEQYF.

Remarks on this clonotype: Mismatch with germline at one junction end may stem from a read error. The chain uses TRBV6-1 and TRBJ2-7; D possibly matches TRBD1 or TRBD2 (6 bases each). The CDR3 has 18 amino acids. From germline, CDR1 is MNHNS and CDR2 SASEGT. In DNA form, the CDR3 reads TGTACCAGCGGCTCGGGGACTTCAAAAGCGGACAGCCTCTACGAGCAGTACTTC. Encoded protein: CTSGSGTSKADSLYEQYF.

Ten or more counts support this clonotype. CDR3: CASSPTLAKNIQYF. The CDR3 nucleotides read TGTGCCAGCAGTCCAACCCTAGCCAAAAACATTCAGTACTTC. J is TRBJ2-4 and V is TRBV6-1, with D hard to call. Trimming left V 5 bases short and J 0 bases short, with 8 bases between. The CDR3 spans 14 residues. Germline V lookup: CDR1 MNHNS, CDR2 SASEGT.

As regards this clonotype: A read error may be the cause here, since a much bigger clone is one base away. This chain links TRBV6-2 or TRBV6-3 with TRBJ1-2, with 10 bases matching TRBD1. The CDR3 runs to 17 residues. The germline V gene encodes CDR1 MNHEY and CDR2 SVGEGT. With V trimmed by 7 bases and J by 1 base, 12 bases remained unmatched. CDR3 DNA sequence: TGTGCCAGCAAGGGGACCGGGACAGGGGAGGTTAACTATGGCTACACCTTC. Translating gives CASKGTGTGEVNYGYTF.

The chain links TRBV4-3 to TRBJ1-1; tentatively, D is TRBD1 (5 bases). CDR1 and CDR2 from the germline V gene are LGHNA and YSLEER. CDR3 length equals 15 residues. V was clipped by 0 bases and J by 5 bases, with 13 bases between them. The DNA of the CDR3 is TGCGCCAGCAGCCAAGATCGTATAGGGGAAACTGAAGCTTTCTTT. Protein product: CASSQDRIGETEAFF.

This chain links TRBV6-1 with TRBJ2-5; 7 bases line up with TRBD1. After removal of 6 bases from V and 5 bases from J, the junction contained 18 bases not matched to a gene. The CDR3 covers 17 residues. CDR1 is MNHNS and CDR2 is SASEGT in the germline V gene. The CDR3 DNA reads as TGTGCCAGCAGCCGGGGACAGTCTGCAGGCTATCGGGAGACCCAGTACTTC. This codes for CASSRGQSAGYRETQYF.

This clonotype was detected ten times or more. The J gene is TRBJ1-1, the V gene TRBV6-1; maybe TRBD1 (5 bases). The CDR3 contains 16 residues. Germline V gene data show CDR1 as MNHNS and CDR2 as SASEGT. The V end lost 7 bases, the J end lost 0 bases, and 18 bases lay between the germline ends. CDR3 nucleotides: TGTGCCAGCACCCCTGCCAGGGTCGCGATGAACACTGAAGCTTTCTTT. Its protein product is CASTPARVAMNTEAFF.

The rearrangement joins TRBV7-2 to TRBJ1-2; 9 bases line up with TRBD1. The CDR3 is made up of 15 amino acids. Germline V gene lookup returns CDR1 SGHTA and CDR2 FQGNSA. Unmatched junction bases numbered 10, after V lost 5 bases and J lost 6 bases. The CDR3, as DNA: TGTGCCAGCAGCCCCGGGACAGGGTATTCGGATGGCTACACCTTC. The encoded protein is CASSPGTGYSDGYTF.

This clonotype was seen at least ten times. This sequence joins TRBV28 and TRBJ1-4, with D hard to call. V was shortened by 6 bases and J by 0 bases, with 14 bases between the two germline ends. Germline values: CDR1 MDHEN, CDR2 SYDVKM. This CDR3 contains 16 residues. CDR3 bases: TGTGCCAGCAGCCGATCGGGTATCGCAACTAATGAAAAACTGTTTTTT. It yields the protein CASSRSGIATNEKLFF.

V usage is TRBV15 and J usage is TRBJ2-5; 11 bases fit TRBD2. The J call is uncertain, as TRBJ2-1 better fits the DNA end. CDR1 and CDR2 (germline): LNHNV, YYDKDF (reference sequence). This CDR3 has 16 amino acids. CDR3 DNA sequence: TGTGCCACCAGCAGAACACTAGCGGGAGAGAACAATGAGCAGTTCTTC. Its protein product is CATSRTLAGENNEQFF.

This clonotype was found a few times. Compared with germline, one end of the junction differs, possibly owing to a read error. The chain employs TRBV6-1 and TRBJ2-5, with 11 bases identical to TRBD2. Germline CDR1 reads MNHNS; CDR2 reads SASEGT. The CDR3 loop spans 16 amino acids. The DNA of the CDR3 is TGTGCCGGCAGTGAAGCGCTAGCGGGAGGTTCAGAGACCCAGTACTTC. Translated, it gives CAGSEALAGGSETQYF.

This chain connects TRBV6-1 to TRBJ2-1; D unresolved. CDR1 and CDR2 (germline): MNHNS, SASEGT. Trimming stripped 5 bases from V and 2 bases from J, with 10 bases between. The CDR3 spans 14 residues. In DNA, the CDR3 is TGTGCCAGCAGTTATTCCACTGCCTACAATGAGCAGTTCTTC. As protein: CASSYSTAYNEQFF.